This entry is about one T cell receptor beta chain. The antigen is undetermined. This entry is derived from a study of cytomegalovirus exposure and HLA in healthy donors. Findings and caveats of the study: The authors later found TCR association rates varying by HLA locus, with DRB1 most and HLA-C fewest.

With 60 Vbeta and 13 Jbeta primers, the PCR was carried out. The table came from immunoSEQ multiplex PCR; TCRdb's copy has only in-frame clones and leaves some out. The table includes over 75,000 clones, 77% detected once. With V trimmed by 2 bases and J by 0 bases, 6 bases remained unmatched. The length of the CDR3 is 17 residues. The germline CDR1 and CDR2 sequences are SGHTA and FQGNSA. The chain combines TRBV7-2 with TRBJ2-2, with TRBD2 matching 7 bases. The sample taken for sequencing was PBMCs. This receptor was taken from a man aged 50 or older in good health and CMV-seropositive. CDR3 sequence (DNA): TGTGCCAGCAGCTTACAGGGAGGGACCTCGAACACCGGGGAGCTGTTTTTT. Encoded protein: CASSLQGGTSNTGELFF.